A single sample is the source of the 14 T cell receptor beta chains below, sequenced in a study of cytomegalovirus exposure and HLA in healthy donors. Primers included in the PCR were 60 Vbeta and 13 Jbeta primers. This table comes from immunoSEQ multiplex PCR, and its TCRdb copy is limited to in-frame clones, with some not included. The data show over 100,000 clones, 65% to 90% seen once. Specimen: PBMCs. The receptors originated from a woman aged 25-40 years in good health and CMV-seronegative.

The V gene is TRBV6-5, the J gene TRBJ2-7; maybe TRBD1 (6 bases). Germline values: CDR1 MNHEY, CDR2 SVGAGI. V dropped 2 bases and J dropped 4 bases, with 18 bases sitting between them. CDR3 size: 16 residues. CDR3 amino acids: CASSYPTRGRGYEQYF. CDR3 DNA sequence: TGTGCCAGCAGTTACCCAACCCGGGGCAGGGGATACGAGCAGTACTTC.

A few counts support this clone. This chain connects TRBV6-1 to TRBJ2-3; 8 bases match TRBD2. V was pared by 3 bases and J by 6 bases, with 11 bases of the junction left unmatched. The germline CDR1 and CDR2 sequences are MNHNS and SASEGT. The CDR3 is 16 residues long. CDR3 DNA: TGTGCCAGCAGTGATCGAGGAGCGGGAGAAGGGGATACGCAGTATTTT. It codes for CASSDRGAGEGDTQYF.

The genes are TRBV7-2 and TRBJ2-7, with 7 nucleotides matching TRBD2. V trimming: 5 bases; J trimming: 3 bases; junction bases outside the gene matches: 1. There are 12 residues in the CDR3. Germline V lookup: CDR1 SGHTA, CDR2 FQGNSA. CDR3 region: CASSGGSYEQYF. The CDR3 nucleotides are TGTGCCAGCAGCGGCGGGAGCTACGAGCAGTACTTC.

The rearrangement links TRBV18 to TRBJ2-5; 7 nucleotides line up with TRBD1. CDR3 size: 13 residues. Germline CDR1 KGHSH, CDR2 LQKENI. J gave up 4 bases and V 6 bases, and 5 bases lay outside the gene matches. The CDR3 reads CASSLTGRETQYF. The CDR3 bases are TGTGCCAGCTCCCTGACAGGGCGAGAGACCCAGTACTTC.

The chain employs TRBV28 and TRBJ2-7, with D hard to call. CDR1 is MDHEN and CDR2 is SYDVKM in the germline V gene. The CDR3 consists of 15 residues. The ends were cut back, 6 bases at V and 2 bases at J, with 17 bases in the middle. This CDR3 reads CASRTGLAWAYEQYF. As DNA, the CDR3 is TGTGCCAGCAGGACGGGTCTGGCGTGGGCCTACGAGCAGTACTTC.

The V and J genes are TRBV25-1 and TRBJ2-7, with D perhaps matching TRBD2 (6 bases). Germline CDR1 reads MGHDK; CDR2 reads SYGVNS. The CDR3 totals 13 residues. V lost 2 bases and J 5 bases, leaving 10 bases between the germline ends. The CDR3 nucleotides read TGTGCCAGCAGTGAAGCTAGCGACAACGAGCAGTACTTC. It encodes CASSEASDNEQYF.

This clone has only a few counts. The chain uses TRBV6-1 and TRBJ2-7; weak D call: TRBD2 (6 bases). This CDR3 has 15 amino acids. CDR1 is MNHNS, CDR2 SASEGT, per germline. Trimming removed 4 bases at V and 2 bases at J, with 15 bases between. The DNA of the CDR3 is TGTGCCAGCAGTGTGGGGGACTTATCCACCTACGAGCAGTACTTC. This translates into CASSVGDLSTYEQYF.

This clone has more than one count but fewer than ten. V is TRBV7-8 and J is TRBJ2-5, with D possibly TRBD2 on 7 matching bases. Germline V gene sequence: CDR1 SGHVS, CDR2 FQNEAQ. The V end was cut by 1 base, the J end by 4 bases, with 19 bases between. The CDR3 consists of 17 residues. CDR3 in DNA: TGTGCCAGCAGCTTAGGCCTTGGACGGGGGGCGCGAGAGACCCAGTACTTC. This encodes CASSLGLGRGARETQYF.

This chain joins TRBV28 and TRBJ1-5; D is perhaps TRBD1 (5 bases). The germline gives CDR1 MDHEN, CDR2 SYDVKM. CDR3 length: 15 amino acids. V lost 6 bases, J lost 3 bases, and 15 bases lay in between. The DNA of the CDR3 is TGTGCCAGCAGAAAACAGGAGAATCACAATCAGCCCCAGCATTTT. It encodes CASRKQENHNQPQHF. Supplemented by reference TRBV28 and TRBJ1-5, the full variable domain reads DVKVTQSSRYLVKRTGEKVFLECVQDMDHENMFWYRQDPGLGLRLIYFSYDVKMKEKGDIPEGYSVSREKKERFSLILESASTNQTSMYLCASRKQENHNQPQHFGDGTRLSIL.

The V gene is TRBV14, the J gene TRBJ2-6; D is unresolved. The germline V gene encodes CDR1 SGHDN and CDR2 FVKESK. The CDR3 runs 15 residues. V lost 4 bases to trimming and J lost 0 bases, with 7 bases between them. CDR3: CASSLLSSGANVLTF. CDR3 DNA: TGTGCCAGCAGCCTTCTGAGCTCTGGGGCCAACGTCCTGACTTTC.

V gene TRBV7-9 combines with J gene TRBJ2-1; TRBD2 agrees at 8 bases. Germline V lookup: CDR1 SEHNR, CDR2 FQNEAQ (reference sequence). V lost 4 bases and J lost 6; bases outside the gene matches: 11. This CDR3 comprises 16 residues. CDR3 coding DNA: TGTGCCAGCAGCTCCTATACTAGCGGCTATAGCAATGAGCAGTTCTTC. Protein sequence: CASSSYTSGYSNEQFF.

A word on this clone: At one of its ends the junction is not consistent with the germline gene, which may arise from a read error. The rearrangement links TRBV4-1 to TRBJ2-7; tentative D call: TRBD1 (6 bases). CDR3 length equals 14 residues. Germline V gene sequence: CDR1 MGHRA, CDR2 YSYEKL. The CDR3 sequence: CASSPGQFSHEQYF. CDR3 DNA sequence: TGCGCCAGCAGTCCAGGACAGTTCTCCCACGAGCAGTACTTC.

The V gene is TRBV19, the J gene TRBJ1-5; no clear D gene. The CDR3 sequence is 14 residues long. Trimming shortened V by 6 bases and J by 0 bases, and 9 bases separated the two germline ends. Germline CDR1 is LNHDA and CDR2 is SQIVND (reference sequence). The CDR3 protein is CASRLRDSNQPQHF. The CDR3 DNA sequence: TGTGCCAGTAGGCTGCGAGATAGCAATCAGCCCCAGCATTTT.

The chain couples TRBV6-5 to TRBJ1-2, with a weak D call TRBD1 (6 bases). V dropped 5 bases and J dropped 6 bases, with 16 bases sitting between them. Germline V gives CDR1 MNHEY, CDR2 SVGAGI. The CDR3 covers 14 residues. The CDR3 coding sequence is TGTGCCAGCAGTCCCGGGGACATATGGGATGGCTACACCTTC. Translation gives CASSPGDIWDGYTF.